Below are 14 T cell receptor beta chains sequenced from a single sample in a study of T cell responses to AZD1222 COVID-19 vaccine. The data were produced by immunoSEQ multiplex PCR, yet TCRdb's version contains in-frame clones alone and is incomplete. Of 90,000 to 120,000 clones listed, about 92% are singletons. This specimen was peripheral blood, taken 28 days after the second AZD1222 dose. The receptors stem from an adult who received the AZD1222 COVID-19 vaccine.

This chain connects TRBV25-1 to TRBJ2-2; D unclear. The germline V and J ends were trimmed by 6 bases and 0 bases, with 20 bases remaining between them. The CDR3 is 18 residues long. Germline CDR1 reads MGHDK; CDR2 reads SYGVNS. CDR3 in DNA: TGTGCCAGCAGCTGGCCCCTGGTTGCGGCGGCGAACACCGGGGAGCTGTTTTTT. The encoded protein is CASSWPLVAAANTGELFF.

The chain is built from TRBV7-9 and TRBJ1-1, with D possibly TRBD1 on 5 matching bases. Germline CDR1 reads SEHNR; CDR2 reads FQNEAQ (reference sequence). V was clipped by 0 bases and J by 2 bases, with 13 bases between them. The CDR3 spans 16 residues. The CDR3 loop reads CASSLAVGRANTEAFF. The CDR3 DNA reads TGTGCCAGCAGCTTAGCGGTGGGCAGGGCTAACACTGAAGCTTTCTTT.

The rearrangement joins TRBV9 to TRBJ2-7, with 7 bases aligning to TRBD2. V lost 4 bases to trimming and J lost 4 bases; unmatched junction nucleotides: 11. This CDR3 spans 15 amino acids. Germline V gives CDR1 SGDLS, CDR2 YYNGEE. In DNA form, the CDR3 reads TGTGCCAGCAGCCCCCAGGCTAGCGGCTATTACGAGCAGTACTTC. Its translation: CASSPQASGYYEQYF.

The CDR3 here is CASSLVGSSYEQYF. CDR3 DNA sequence: TGTGCCAGCAGCTTAGTGGGCAGCTCCTACGAGCAGTACTTC. This chain connects TRBV7-3 to TRBJ2-7; unclear D gene. This CDR3 contains 14 residues. V dropped 2 bases and J dropped 0 bases, with 8 bases sitting between them. Germline V lookup: CDR1 SGHTA, CDR2 FQGTGA.

This chain connects TRBV20-1 to TRBJ1-1; no clear D. The CDR3 spans 11 residues. In germline, CDR1 is DFQATT, CDR2 SNEGSKA (reference sequence). Trimming pared 7 bases from V and 5 bases from J, leaving 11 bases between. CDR3 region: CSEKGGTEAFF. CDR3 bases: TGCAGTGAAAAGGGTGGGACTGAAGCTTTCTTT.

J is TRBJ1-2 and V is TRBV6-6, with no clear D. V was clipped by 3 bases and J by 7 bases, with 6 bases between them. CDR3 size: 11 residues. The germline gives CDR1 MNHNY, CDR2 SVGAGI (reference sequence). CDR3 in DNA: TGTGCCAGCAGTTATGAGGGTGGCTACACCTTC. Translation: CASSYEGGYTF.

This clone was seen just once. The chain combines TRBV3-1 (or the pseudogene TRBV3-2) with TRBJ2-1; possible D gene TRBD2, 5 bases. CDR3 length: 14 amino acids. The germline V and J ends were trimmed by 2 bases and 8 bases, with 13 bases remaining between them. Germline V gene data show CDR1 as LGHDT and CDR2 as YNNKEL (reference sequence). CDR3: CASSQLGLVDEQFF. The CDR3 DNA sequence: TGTGCCAGCAGCCAACTTGGACTGGTCGATGAGCAGTTCTTC.

The chain is built from TRBV2 and TRBJ1-2; no firm D call. Trimming left V 7 bases short and J 1 base short, with 16 bases between. The CDR3 length is 15 residues. Germline lookup yields CDR1 SNHLY and CDR2 FYNNEI. CDR3 sequence: CASTVVLRNNYGYTF. The CDR3 coding sequence is TGTGCCAGCACCGTGGTACTACGAAATAACTATGGCTACACCTTC.

This clone was counted once. The V gene is TRBV27, the J gene TRBJ2-7; the match to TRBD1 covers 10 bases. CDR3 length equals 14 residues. CDR1 is MNHEY and CDR2 is SMNVEV in the germline V gene (reference sequence). The V gene end was trimmed by 6 bases and the J gene end by 3 bases; junction bases not matched to a gene: 5. This CDR3 reads CASSLTGGNYEQYF. In nucleotides, the CDR3 is TGTGCCAGCAGCCTGACAGGGGGCAACTACGAGCAGTACTTC.

The rearrangement joins TRBV12-3 or TRBV12-4 to TRBJ1-2, with D possibly matching TRBD1 (5 bases). The CDR3 contains 13 residues. V lost 0 bases to trimming and J lost 8 bases, with 10 bases between them. CDR3 protein: CASSLAAGPGYTF. CDR3 nucleotide sequence: TGTGCCAGCAGTTTAGCTGCAGGGCCCGGCTACACCTTC.

V gene TRBV19 combines with J gene TRBJ2-1, with TRBD2 as a possible D gene (5 bases). Per germline, CDR1 LNHDA and CDR2 SQIVND (reference sequence). CDR3 length: 14 amino acids. Trimming stripped 3 bases from V and 6 bases from J, with 12 bases between. CDR3 DNA: TGTGCCAGTAGTATGATAGGACTCGTCAATGAGCAGTTCTTC. Protein product: CASSMIGLVNEQFF. Using reference TRBV19 and TRBJ2-1 for the parts outside the CDR3, the full variable domain is DGGITQSPKYLFRKEGQNVTLSCEQNLNHDAMYWYRQDPGQGLRLIYYSQIVNDFQKGDIAEGYSVSREKKESFPLTVTSAQKNPTAFYLCASSMIGLVNEQFFGPGTRLTVL.

The chain carries TRBV6-4 and TRBJ2-2; 7 bases map to TRBD2. The CDR3 spans 14 residues. V was clipped by 2 bases and J by 3 bases; unmatched bases: 0. CDR1 MRHNA and CDR2 SNTAGT come from the germline V gene. DNA of the CDR3: TGTGCCAGCAGTGACGGACTAGACACCGGGGAGCTGTTTTTT. Translating it yields CASSDGLDTGELFF.

The J gene is TRBJ1-5, the V gene TRBV29-1, with a weak D call TRBD1 (5 bases). Germline V gives CDR1 SQVTM, CDR2 ANQGSEA. The CDR3 consists of 13 residues. The germline V and J ends were trimmed by 6 bases and 1 base, with 10 bases remaining between them. DNA for the CDR3: TGCAGCGTGCGACGGGGGAGCAATCAGCCCCAGCATTTT. Amino acids: CSVRRGSNQPQHF. The whole variable domain, remainder taken from reference TRBV29-1 and TRBJ1-5, is SAVISQKPSRDICQRGTSLTIQCQVDSQVTMMFWYRQQPGQSLTLIATANQGSEATYESGFVIDKFPISRPNLTFSTLTVSNMSPEDSSIYLCSVRRGSNQPQHFGDGTRLSIL.

Only one count was recorded for this clone. The chain joins TRBV6-5 to TRBJ2-7; D not certain. This CDR3 region has 14 residues. Germline lookup yields CDR1 MNHEY and CDR2 SVGAGI. V was shortened by 5 bases and J by 3 bases, with 14 bases between the two germline ends. The CDR3: CASSPPPTDYEQYF. Written as DNA, the CDR3 is TGTGCCAGCAGTCCCCCGCCTACAGACTACGAGCAGTACTTC.